Below are 27 T cell receptor beta chains sequenced from a single sample in a study of persistence of HIV-infected CD4 T cells. Lysates of CMV-infected fibroblasts at approximately 9.4 ug/mL stimulated these cells. Sorted nonresponding memory CD4+ T cells were CD40L-negative, CD69-negative, CD45RO-high. These receptors have no known antigen. This was the immunoSEQ version 4 assay in survey mode. Method: immunoSEQ multiplex PCR; TCRdb's copy keeps in-frame clones and lacks some. The sample comprises more than 35,000 clones, approximately 80% of which are singletons, and less than 2% rests with the top ten. The source material was CD4+ T cells sorted from PBMCs after 18-hour stimulation, sampled from a patient who received antiretroviral therapy. Receptors were obtained from an adult man with HIV who was CMV-seropositive.

This clone has a handful of counts. This rearrangement joins TRBV5-1 to TRBJ1-6; 8 positions agree with TRBD1. Germline CDR1 SGHRS, CDR2 YFSETQ. Germline trimming cut 4 bases from V and 6 bases from J; bases unmatched to any gene: 6. The CDR3 runs to 15 residues. CDR3: CASSLSTGVNSPLHF. The CDR3 DNA reads TGCGCCAGCAGCCTGTCGACAGGGGTTAATTCACCCCTCCACTTT.

This rearrangement joins TRBV27 to TRBJ1-5; TRBD1 agrees at 7 bases. Germline CDR1 is MNHEY and CDR2 is SMNVEV (reference sequence). This CDR3 has 15 amino acids. After removal of 5 bases from V and 6 bases from J, the junction contained 10 bases not matched to a gene. CDR3 nucleotides: TGTGCCAGCAGTCCCGGGACAGAAAGAGTTCAGCCCCAGCATTTT. This encodes CASSPGTERVQPQHF.

V and J are TRBV7-9 and TRBJ1-4; tentatively, D is TRBD1 (6 bases). V lost 5 bases to trimming and J lost 7 bases, with 8 bases between them. The CDR3 sequence is 12 residues long. Germline V gene data show CDR1 as SEHNR and CDR2 as FQNEAQ (reference sequence). CDR3 sequence (DNA): TGTGCCAGCAGCCGGGACACTGAAAAACTGTTTTTT. Encoded protein: CASSRDTEKLFF.

The chain links TRBV10-2 to TRBJ2-3; 12 nucleotides match TRBD2. V was clipped by 4 bases and J by 6 bases; unmatched bases: 8. This CDR3 is built from 16 residues. In germline, CDR1 is WSHSY, CDR2 SAAADI. The CDR3 region is CASSGTSGALADTQYF. The CDR3, as DNA: TGCGCCAGCAGTGGGACTAGCGGGGCTTTAGCGGATACGCAGTATTTT.

The chain employs TRBV18 and TRBJ1-5; possible D gene TRBD1, 5 bases. V lost 1 base to trimming and J lost 2 bases, with 12 bases between them. Germline lookup yields CDR1 KGHSH and CDR2 LQKENI. CDR3 length: 16 residues. The DNA of the CDR3 is TGTGCCAGCTCACCACGGGCCGGGGGGGGCAATCAGCCCCAGCATTTT. It specifies CASSPRAGGGNQPQHF.

The V and J genes are TRBV5-6 and TRBJ1-3; 7 bases fit TRBD1. After removal of 3 bases from V and 4 bases from J, the junction contained 13 bases not matched to a gene. Germline V gives CDR1 SGHDT, CDR2 YYEEEE. The CDR3 extends over 17 amino acids. DNA of the CDR3: TGTGCCAGCAGCTCACCGCGGACAGGCTTTACAGGAAACACCATATATTTT. It codes for CASSSPRTGFTGNTIYF.

The chain has TRBV2 and TRBJ1-1; TRBD1 might be the D (5 bases). V shed 5 bases and J shed 1 base, with 20 bases lying between them. The CDR3 is 17 amino acids. Germline CDR1 and CDR2: SNHLY and FYNNEI. The CDR3 DNA reads as TGTGCCAGCAGTCTCTCGGGGTCGGGACGATCGAACACTGAAGCTTTCTTT. Its translation is CASSLSGSGRSNTEAFF.

The chain joins TRBV2 to TRBJ1-4, with D hard to call. Germline V gives CDR1 SNHLY, CDR2 FYNNEI. V was trimmed by 6 bases and J by 8 bases, leaving 10 bases between them. This CDR3 is built from 12 residues. The DNA for the CDR3 is TGTGCCAGCAGCCCGGACGGCGAAAAACTGTTTTTT. This translates into CASSPDGEKLFF.

V is TRBV7-9 and J is TRBJ2-2, with TRBD2 matching 8 bases. The CDR3 has 16 residues. CDR1 and CDR2 (germline): SEHNR, FQNEAQ (reference sequence). J was trimmed by 0 bases and V by 5 bases; bases with no gene match: 5. The CDR3 DNA reads TGTGCCAGCAGCCTTCGTAGCGGGGCGAACACCGGGGAGCTGTTTTTT. Its translation is CASSLRSGANTGELFF. Variable domain in full (rest from reference TRBV7-9 and TRBJ2-2): DTGVSQNPRHKITKRGQNVTFRCDPISEHNRLYWYRQTLGQGPEFLTYFQNEAQLEKSRLLSDRFSAERPKGSFSTLEIQRTEQGDSAMYLCASSLRSGANTGELFFGEGSRLTVL.

The chain joins TRBV3-1 (or the pseudogene TRBV3-2) to TRBJ1-2; no reliable D call. This CDR3 spans 15 amino acids. Trimming took off 4 bases at V and 3 bases at J, with 15 bases between the two ends. Germline V gene data show CDR1 as LGHDT and CDR2 as YNNKEL (reference sequence). The CDR3 here is CASSLLAGRHYGYTF. CDR3 coding DNA: TGTGCCAGCAGCCTACTAGCCGGGCGCCACTATGGCTACACCTTC.

V and J are TRBV7-3 and TRBJ2-3, with 9 bases aligning to TRBD1. The CDR3 loop spans 17 amino acids. In germline, CDR1 is SGHTA, CDR2 FQGTGA. V lost 1 base, J lost 6 bases, and 11 bases stayed unmatched. The CDR3 sequence is CASSLMGQGNGPDTQYF. The CDR3 nucleotides read TGTGCCAGCAGCTTAATGGGACAGGGAAACGGGCCGGATACGCAGTATTTT.

This clone was detected only a few times. The chain combines TRBV20-1 with TRBJ2-1; 9 nucleotides align to TRBD2. This CDR3 has 15 amino acids. Germline loops: CDR1 DFQATT, CDR2 SNEGSKA (reference sequence). With V trimmed by 3 bases and J by 5 bases, 8 bases remained unmatched. CDR3 in DNA: TGCAGTGCTAGTAGCGGGGGATTTTGGGACAATGAGCAGTTCTTC. This sequence encodes CSASSGGFWDNEQFF.

As to this clone: Additional DNA sequences in this sample encode the identical CDR3. As DNA, the CDR3 is TGTGCCAGCTCACCCCTAGCGGGGGGCCCTAGCACAGATACGCAGTATTTT. Its protein product is CASSPLAGGPSTDTQYF. The chain has TRBV18 and TRBJ2-3, with 11 bases fitting TRBD2. The junction had 5 bases not matched to a gene; V was cut back by 3 bases and J by 0 bases. The CDR3 extends over 17 amino acids. The germline CDR1 and CDR2 sequences are KGHSH and LQKENI.

V is TRBV9 and J is TRBJ2-6; no reliable D call. Germline V gives CDR1 SGDLS, CDR2 YYNGEE. This CDR3 spans 14 amino acids. V was cut by 4 bases and J by 4 bases, with 9 bases left in between. The CDR3 reads CASSLSAGANVLTF. For the CDR3, the DNA is TGTGCCAGCAGCTTATCAGCGGGGGCCAACGTCCTGACTTTC.

Points on this clone: A junction end diverges from the germline sequence, so it may reflect a read error. The rearrangement uses TRBV28 and TRBJ1-5; 7 nucleotides agree with TRBD1. Germline lookup yields CDR1 MDHEN and CDR2 SYDVKM. The CDR3 length is 14 residues. For the CDR3, the DNA is TGTGCCGGCAGACCCGGGACAGTCAATCAGCCCCAGCATTTT. This translates into CAGRPGTVNQPQHF.

The chain couples TRBV28 to TRBJ1-1; 7 nucleotides match TRBD1. V shed 4 bases and J 8 bases; nucleotides not matched to a gene: 10. Germline assignment: CDR1 MDHEN and CDR2 SYDVKM. The CDR3 sequence is 14 residues long. CDR3 nucleotide sequence: TGTGCCAGCAGTTCCGCCGACAGGGTAGGAGAAGCTTTCTTT. Translating gives CASSSADRVGEAFF. The full variable domain, its missing parts supplied by reference TRBV28 and TRBJ1-1, is DVKVTQSSRYLVKRTGEKVFLECVQDMDHENMFWYRQDPGLGLRLIYFSYDVKMKEKGDIPEGYSVSREKKERFSLILESASTNQTSMYLCASSSADRVGEAFFGQGTRLTVV.

The chain couples TRBV5-4 to TRBJ2-3, with TRBD1 matching 7 bases. CDR3 length: 15 amino acids. The trim removed 4 bases at V and 2 bases at J, leaving 7 bases unmatched. CDR1 and CDR2 from the germline V gene are SGHNT and YYREEE (reference sequence). CDR3 sequence: CASSPSTGFTDTQYF. The DNA for the CDR3 is TGTGCCAGCAGCCCCTCGACAGGGTTCACAGATACGCAGTATTTT.

The gene calls are TRBV5-1 and TRBJ2-1; D might be TRBD1 (6 bases). V was shortened by 2 bases and J by 5 bases, with 14 bases between the two germline ends. Germline V lookup: CDR1 SGHRS, CDR2 YFSETQ. There are 15 residues in the CDR3. CDR3 residues: CASSLGQPGDNEQFF. The CDR3 DNA reads TGCGCCAGCAGCTTAGGACAGCCAGGGGACAATGAGCAGTTCTTC.

The rearrangement joins TRBV28 to TRBJ1-5; D gene unclear. Deletions cut 10 bases from V and 3 bases from J, with 13 bases between. The CDR3 length is 13 residues. CDR1 and CDR2 (germline): MDHEN, SYDVKM. This chain's CDR3 is CAIGQALNQPQHF. Here the CDR3 DNA reads TGTGCCATCGGCCAGGCGCTCAATCAGCCCCAGCATTTT.

The J gene is TRBJ2-7, the V gene TRBV19; D not resolved. V was pared by 8 bases and J by 3 bases, with 20 bases between. This CDR3 contains 15 residues. CDR1 and CDR2 (germline): LNHDA, SQIVND (reference sequence). The CDR3: CASSTAAGRRYEQYF. Written as DNA, the CDR3 is TGTGCCAGTTCCACCGCGGCAGGCCGACGCTACGAGCAGTACTTC.

V gene TRBV10-3 combines with J gene TRBJ1-2; no firm D call. Trimming left V 2 bases short and J 1 base short, with 17 bases between. There are 17 residues in the CDR3. The germline gives CDR1 ENHRY, CDR2 SYGVKD. The CDR3 DNA sequence: TGTGCCATCAGTGAGCCTCAAATCAAGGGTGATAACTATGGCTACACCTTC. Its translation is CAISEPQIKGDNYGYTF.

The chain joins TRBV6-4 to TRBJ1-5, with TRBD1 as a possible D gene (6 bases). The CDR3 contains 13 residues. Trimming shortened V by 5 bases and J by 7 bases, and 12 bases separated the two germline ends. Germline CDR1 MRHNA, CDR2 SNTAGT. This chain's CDR3 is CASSPDRRQPQHF. DNA of the CDR3: TGTGCCAGCAGTCCTGACAGGAGACAGCCCCAGCATTTT.

The chain couples TRBV6-5 to TRBJ2-1, with 10 bases matching TRBD2. This CDR3 is 14 amino acids long. Germline CDR1 and CDR2: MNHEY and SVGAGI. The V gene end was trimmed by 6 bases and the J gene end by 8 bases; junction bases not matched to a gene: 7. The CDR3 nucleotides read TGTGCCAGCAGCCCCCAAGCGGGGGGGCATGAGCAGTTCTTC. As protein: CASSPQAGGHEQFF.

The genes are TRBV9 and TRBJ2-3; weak D call: TRBD2 (5 bases). Germline CDR1 reads SGDLS; CDR2 reads YYNGEE. V was shortened by 2 bases and J by 4 bases, with 11 bases between the two germline ends. There are 14 residues in the CDR3. CDR3 sequence: CASSVLGSADTQYF. The DNA of the CDR3 is TGTGCCAGCAGCGTCCTGGGGAGCGCAGATACGCAGTATTTT.

This rearrangement joins TRBV30 to TRBJ1-6, with D hard to call. The germline CDR1 and CDR2 sequences are GTSNPN and SVGIG (reference sequence). The CDR3 loop spans 14 amino acids. Between the trimmed V and J ends, which lost 3 bases and 7 bases, there was a span of 13 bases. DNA of the CDR3: TGTGCCTGGAGGCTTAAAGGTTCGAATTCACCCCTCCACTTT. Translated, it gives CAWRLKGSNSPLHF.

This chain uses TRBV6-1 with TRBJ1-1; D might be TRBD1 (5 bases). CDR1 is MNHNS, CDR2 SASEGT, per germline. V shed 6 bases and J shed 1 base, with 12 bases lying between them. The CDR3 is made up of 14 amino acids. The CDR3 nucleotides read TGTGCCAGCAGACAGCGGGGGACGAACACTGAAGCTTTCTTT. It translates to CASRQRGTNTEAFF.

This chain connects TRBV28 to TRBJ2-1; TRBD2 agrees at 10 bases. V was pared by 8 bases and J by 7 bases, with 5 bases of the junction left unmatched. This CDR3 has 13 amino acids. Germline CDR1 reads MDHEN; CDR2 reads SYDVKM. In DNA, the CDR3 is TGTGCCAGCTCTAGCGGGGGCCGGAATGAGCAGTTCTTC. It codes for CASSSGGRNEQFF.